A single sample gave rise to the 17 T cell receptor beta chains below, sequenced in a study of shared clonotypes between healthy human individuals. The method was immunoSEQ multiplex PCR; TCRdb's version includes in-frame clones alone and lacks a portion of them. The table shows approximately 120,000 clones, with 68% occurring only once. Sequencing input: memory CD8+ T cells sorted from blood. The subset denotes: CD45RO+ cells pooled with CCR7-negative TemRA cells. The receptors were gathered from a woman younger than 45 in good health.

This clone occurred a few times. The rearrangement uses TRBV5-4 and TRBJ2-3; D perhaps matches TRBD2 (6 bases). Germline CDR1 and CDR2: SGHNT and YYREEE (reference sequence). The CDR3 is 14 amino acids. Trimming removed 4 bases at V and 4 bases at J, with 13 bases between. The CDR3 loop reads CASSQGREADTQYF. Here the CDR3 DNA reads TGTGCCAGCAGCCAAGGCAGGGAGGCAGATACGCAGTATTTT.

The CDR3 coding sequence is TGTGCCAGCAGTGAACGGGGGACTAGCGGGTCAGATACGCAGTATTTT. This codes for CASSERGTSGSDTQYF. The chain joins TRBV25-1 to TRBJ2-3; TRBD2 agrees at 12 bases. The V gene end was trimmed by 2 bases and the J gene end by 4 bases; junction bases not matched to a gene: 4. This CDR3 has 16 residues. Germline-derived CDR1 and CDR2 are MGHDK and SYGVNS.

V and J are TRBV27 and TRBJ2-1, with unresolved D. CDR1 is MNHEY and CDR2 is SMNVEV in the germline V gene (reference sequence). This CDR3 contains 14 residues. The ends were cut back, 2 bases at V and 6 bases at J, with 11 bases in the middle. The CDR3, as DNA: TGTGCCAGCAGTTTAAGGTACCGTGCCAATGAGCAGTTCTTC. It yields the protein CASSLRYRANEQFF.

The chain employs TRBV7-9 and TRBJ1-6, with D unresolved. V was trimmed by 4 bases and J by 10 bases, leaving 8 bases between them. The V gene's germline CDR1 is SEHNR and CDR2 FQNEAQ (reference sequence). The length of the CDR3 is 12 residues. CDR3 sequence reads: CASSSGISPLHF. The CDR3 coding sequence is TGTGCCAGCAGCTCCGGGATCTCACCCCTCCACTTT.

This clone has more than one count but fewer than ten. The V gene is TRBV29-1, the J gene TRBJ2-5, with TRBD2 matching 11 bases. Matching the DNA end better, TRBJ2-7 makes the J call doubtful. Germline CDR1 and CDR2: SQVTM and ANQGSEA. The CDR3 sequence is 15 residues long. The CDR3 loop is CSGLAGNRETYEQYF. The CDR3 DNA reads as TGCAGCGGACTAGCGGGAAATAGGGAGACCTACGAGCAGTACTTC.

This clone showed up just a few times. CDR3 sequence reads: CASTGRGTDTQYF. The DNA of the CDR3 is TGTGCCAGCACGGGCAGGGGCACAGATACGCAGTATTTT. V and J are TRBV6-6 and TRBJ2-3; TRBD1 is a possible D gene (5 bases). Trimming pared 7 bases from V and 1 base from J, leaving 9 bases between. The germline CDR1 and CDR2 sequences are MNHNY and SVGAGI (reference sequence). CDR3 length: 13 amino acids.

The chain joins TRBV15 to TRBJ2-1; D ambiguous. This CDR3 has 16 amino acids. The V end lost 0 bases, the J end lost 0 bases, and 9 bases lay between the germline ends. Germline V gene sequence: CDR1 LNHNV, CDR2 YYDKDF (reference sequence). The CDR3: CATSRDLRSSYNEQFF. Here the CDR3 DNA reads TGTGCCACCAGCAGAGATCTGCGCAGCTCCTACAATGAGCAGTTCTTC.

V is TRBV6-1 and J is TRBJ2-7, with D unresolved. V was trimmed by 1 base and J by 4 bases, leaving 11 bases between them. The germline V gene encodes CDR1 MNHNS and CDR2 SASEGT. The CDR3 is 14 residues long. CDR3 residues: CASSEEHPHYEQYF. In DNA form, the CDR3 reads TGTGCCAGCAGTGAAGAGCACCCCCATTACGAGCAGTACTTC.

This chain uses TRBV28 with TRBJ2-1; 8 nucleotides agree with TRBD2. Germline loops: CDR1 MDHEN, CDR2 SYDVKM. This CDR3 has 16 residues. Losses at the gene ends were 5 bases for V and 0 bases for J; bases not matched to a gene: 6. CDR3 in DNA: TGTGCCAGCAGTCTCAGCGGGAGAAGCTCCTACAATGAGCAGTTCTTC. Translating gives CASSLSGRSSYNEQFF.

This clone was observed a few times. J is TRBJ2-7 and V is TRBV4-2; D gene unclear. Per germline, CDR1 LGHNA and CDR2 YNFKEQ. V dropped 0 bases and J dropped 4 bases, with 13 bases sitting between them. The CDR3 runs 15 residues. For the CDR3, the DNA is TGTGCCAGCAGCCAAGACCCAGGACCGACTTACGAGCAGTACTTC. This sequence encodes CASSQDPGPTYEQYF.

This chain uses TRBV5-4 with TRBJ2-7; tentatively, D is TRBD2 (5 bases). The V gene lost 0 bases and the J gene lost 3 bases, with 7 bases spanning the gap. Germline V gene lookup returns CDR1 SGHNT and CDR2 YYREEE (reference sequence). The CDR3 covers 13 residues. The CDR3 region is CASSLEEGYEQYF. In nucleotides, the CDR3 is TGTGCCAGCAGCTTGGAAGAGGGCTACGAGCAGTACTTC. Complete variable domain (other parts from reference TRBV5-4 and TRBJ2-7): ETGVTQSPTHLIKTRGQQVTLRCSSQSGHNTVSWYQQALGQGPQFIFQYYREEENGRGNFPPRFSGLQFPNYSSELNVNALELDDSALYLCASSLEEGYEQYFGPGTRLTVT.

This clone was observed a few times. In DNA form, the CDR3 reads TGTGCCAGCAGCTTAGGCGGGAGGGCCTTGGATACGCAGTATTTT. Translating gives CASSLGGRALDTQYF. The chain is built from TRBV7-2 and TRBJ2-3; 9 bases fit TRBD2. This CDR3 region has 15 residues. The junction had 5 bases not matched to a gene; V was cut back by 1 base and J by 6 bases. Germline V gene data show CDR1 as SGHTA and CDR2 as FQGNSA.

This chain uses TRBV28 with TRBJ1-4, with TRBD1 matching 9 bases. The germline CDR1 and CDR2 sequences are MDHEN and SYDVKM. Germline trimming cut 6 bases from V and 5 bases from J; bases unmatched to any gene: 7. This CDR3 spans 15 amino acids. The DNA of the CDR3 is TGTGCCAGCAGGTCGCCGGGACAGGGAAATGAAAAACTGTTTTTT. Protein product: CASRSPGQGNEKLFF. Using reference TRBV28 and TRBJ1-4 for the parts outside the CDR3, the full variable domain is DVKVTQSSRYLVKRTGEKVFLECVQDMDHENMFWYRQDPGLGLRLIYFSYDVKMKEKGDIPEGYSVSREKKERFSLILESASTNQTSMYLCASRSPGQGNEKLFFGSGTQLSVL.

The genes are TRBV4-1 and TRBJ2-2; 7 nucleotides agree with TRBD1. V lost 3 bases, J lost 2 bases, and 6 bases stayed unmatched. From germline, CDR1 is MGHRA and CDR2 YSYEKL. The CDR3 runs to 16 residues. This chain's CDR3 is CASSHGTVGNTGELFF. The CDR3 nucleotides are TGCGCCAGCAGCCACGGGACAGTCGGTAACACCGGGGAGCTGTTTTTT.

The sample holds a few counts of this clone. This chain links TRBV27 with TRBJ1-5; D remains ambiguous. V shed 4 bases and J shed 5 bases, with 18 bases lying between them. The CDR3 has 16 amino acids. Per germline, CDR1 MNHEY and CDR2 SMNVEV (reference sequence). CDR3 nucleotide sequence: TGTGCCAGCAGTTCCCGTTTTGTAGGGTTGGATCAGCCCCAGCATTTT. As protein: CASSSRFVGLDQPQHF.

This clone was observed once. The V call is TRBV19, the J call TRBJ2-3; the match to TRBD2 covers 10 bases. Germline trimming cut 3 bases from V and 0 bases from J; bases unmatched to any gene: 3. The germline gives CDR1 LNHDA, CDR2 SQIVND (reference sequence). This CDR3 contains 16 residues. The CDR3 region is CASSMGLAKSTDTQYF. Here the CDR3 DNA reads TGTGCCAGTAGTATGGGACTAGCGAAGAGCACAGATACGCAGTATTTT.

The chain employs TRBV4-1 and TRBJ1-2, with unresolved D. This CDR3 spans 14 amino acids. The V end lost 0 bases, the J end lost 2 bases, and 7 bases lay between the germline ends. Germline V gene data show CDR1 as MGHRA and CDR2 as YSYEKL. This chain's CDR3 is CASSQEGGNYGYTF. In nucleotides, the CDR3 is TGCGCCAGCAGCCAAGAGGGCGGAAACTATGGCTACACCTTC.